What follows are 2 T cell receptor beta chains derived from one specimen sequenced in a study of blood T cells in healthy people across ages. Alongside a J-beta primer mix, a sample-barcoded 5' primer served in a second PCR lasting 7 to 11 cycles. MiXCR was run by TCRdb on the 5' RACE reads, yielding one entry per CDR3 protein. The data hold hundreds of thousands of distinct CDR3 sequences, with around 48% observed a single time. The sample was blood. All receptors come from a man aged 30 to 45 in good health.

The chain couples TRBV6-2 or TRBV6-3 to TRBJ1-2; TRBD1 agrees at 8 bases. The CDR3 has 18 residues. Germline V gene data show CDR1 as MNHEY and CDR2 as SVGEGT. V was clipped by 7 bases and J by 2 bases; unmatched bases: 18. The CDR3, as DNA: TGTGCCAGCAAACCAACCCAATGGCCAGGGGGCTCCAACTATGGCTACACCTTC. Residues: CASKPTQWPGGSNYGYTF.

This clonotype was observed a few times. The CDR3: CASSLALGIAGEQFF. CDR3 bases: TGTGCCAGCAGCTTAGCCCTTGGAATTGCTGGTGAGCAGTTCTTC. The chain has TRBV7-9 and TRBJ2-1; D remains ambiguous. The germline CDR1 and CDR2 sequences are SEHNR and FQNEAQ (reference sequence). This CDR3 has 15 residues. Trimming cost V 0 bases and J 9 bases, with 15 bases left between them.